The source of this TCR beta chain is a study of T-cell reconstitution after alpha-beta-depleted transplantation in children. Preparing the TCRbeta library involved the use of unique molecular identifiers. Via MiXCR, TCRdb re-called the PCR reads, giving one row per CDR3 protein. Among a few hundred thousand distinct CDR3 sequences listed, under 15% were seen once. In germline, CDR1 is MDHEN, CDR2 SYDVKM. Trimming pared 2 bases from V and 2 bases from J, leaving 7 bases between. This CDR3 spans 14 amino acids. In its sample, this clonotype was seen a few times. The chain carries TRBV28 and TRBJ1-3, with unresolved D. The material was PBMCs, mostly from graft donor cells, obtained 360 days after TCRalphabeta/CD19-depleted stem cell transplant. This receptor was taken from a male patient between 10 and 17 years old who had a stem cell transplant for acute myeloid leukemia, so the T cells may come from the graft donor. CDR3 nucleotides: TGTGCCAGCAGTTTACAGGTTACTGGAAACACCATATATTTT. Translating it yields CASSLQVTGNTIYF.